The 15 T cell receptor beta chains below all came from one sample that was sequenced in a study of T cells in Graves' hyperthyroidism and ophthalmopathy. TCR beta CDR3 regions were amplified from RNA. Researchers ran a first-round RT-PCR on the TCR CDR3 using the HTBI primer set. TCRdb re-derived calls from the multiplex PCR reads in MiXCR, one entry per CDR3 protein. The profile shows about 380,000 distinct CDR3 sequences, about 18% of them singletons. The specimen sequenced was blood. These receptors were obtained from a man aged 18 to 30 with Graves' ophthalmopathy.

A few counts support this clonotype. This chain joins TRBV5-6 and TRBJ2-7, with a tentative D call TRBD1 (6 bases). Germline values: CDR1 SGHDT, CDR2 YYEEEE. V was pared by 4 bases and J by 0 bases, with 11 bases between. This CDR3 region has 14 residues. The CDR3 DNA reads as TGTGCCAGCAGCCGGACAGACGCCTCCTACGAGCAGTACTTC. This translates into CASSRTDASYEQYF.

The chain combines TRBV9 with TRBJ2-3; 8 nucleotides agree with TRBD2. In germline, CDR1 is SGDLS, CDR2 YYNGEE. The CDR3 sequence is 15 residues long. Trimming at V came to 0 bases and at J to 7 bases, leaving 7 bases not matched to a gene. This CDR3 reads CASSVESGGSNTQYF. CDR3 coding DNA: TGTGCCAGCAGCGTAGAAAGCGGGGGCTCAAATACGCAGTATTTT. The full variable domain, its missing parts supplied by reference TRBV9 and TRBJ2-3, is DSGVTQTPKHLITATGQRVTLRCSPRSGDLSVYWYQQSLDQGLQFLIQYYNGEERAKGNILERFSAQQFPDLHSELNLSSLELGDSALYFCASSVESGGSNTQYFGPGTRLTVL.

This clonotype was counted many times. V is TRBV2 and J is TRBJ1-1; D remains unclear. In germline, CDR1 is SNHLY, CDR2 FYNNEI. The CDR3 is 13 amino acids. The V gene lost 7 bases and the J gene lost 4 bases, with 13 bases spanning the gap. CDR3 in amino acids: CASMREGGTEAFF. DNA for the CDR3: TGTGCCAGCATGAGGGAGGGAGGCACTGAAGCTTTCTTT.

This chain links TRBV24-1 with TRBJ2-7; D perhaps matches TRBD1 (5 bases). The CDR3 totals 13 residues. Germline CDR1 and CDR2: KGHDR and SFDVKD. The V and J ends lost 12 bases and 1 base respectively, with 15 bases between them. The CDR3 bases are TGTGCCTCCGACAGAGGCTTTTCCTACGAGCAGTACTTC. Encoded protein: CASDRGFSYEQYF.

This rearrangement joins TRBV5-5 to TRBJ1-4; D is uncertain. V shed 0 bases and J shed 7 bases, with 7 bases lying between them. CDR3 length: 13 residues. The germline CDR1 and CDR2 sequences are SGHKS and YYEKEE (reference sequence). The DNA of the CDR3 is TGTGCCAGCAGCTTGGGGATAAGTGAAAAACTGTTTTTT. Its protein is CASSLGISEKLFF. Filled out from reference TRBV5-5 and TRBJ1-4, the complete variable domain reads DAGVTQSPTHLIKTRGQQVTLRCSPISGHKSVSWYQQVLGQGPQFIFQYYEKEERGRGNFPDRFSARQFPNYSSELNVNALLLGDSALYLCASSLGISEKLFFGSGTQLSVL.

This clonotype was counted at least ten times. V and J are TRBV6-1 and TRBJ1-1; weak D call: TRBD1 (6 bases). CDR3 size: 17 residues. Germline values: CDR1 MNHNS, CDR2 SASEGT. The germline V and J ends were trimmed by 2 bases and 7 bases, with 23 bases remaining between them. The CDR3 DNA is TGTGCCAGCAGTGAATCCCCCCTCATCCAGGGGTGGAGTGAAGCTTTCTTT. As protein: CASSESPLIQGWSEAFF.

This clonotype showed up just a few times. The chain carries TRBV20-1 and TRBJ1-2, with TRBD1 identical over 11 bases. The CDR3 covers 13 residues. Germline V gene lookup returns CDR1 DFQATT and CDR2 SNEGSKA (reference sequence). V was clipped by 7 bases and J by 7 bases; unmatched bases: 8. The chain's CDR3 is CSVQGQGGSGYTF. The CDR3 DNA follows: TGCAGTGTCCAGGGACAGGGGGGTTCTGGCTACACCTTC.

The genes are TRBV28 and TRBJ2-1; TRBD2 matches at 8 bases. TRBJ2-7 matches the DNA end more closely, so the J call is doubtful. The CDR3 is made up of 19 amino acids. Per germline, CDR1 MDHEN and CDR2 SYDVKM. The CDR3 protein is CASIPPGGHFGGSYNEQYF. The DNA for the CDR3 is TGTGCCAGCATCCCCCCGGGGGGGCATTTCGGGGGCTCCTACAATGAGCAGTACTTC.

In this sample, this clonotype turned up many times. CDR3 in DNA: TGCGCCAGCAGCTTGCAGCATGAGAGAGACGAGCAGTACTTC. Residues: CASSLQHERDEQYF. V is TRBV5-1 and J is TRBJ2-7, with D unclear. The V end was cut by 1 base, the J end by 5 bases, with 13 bases between. The CDR3 has 14 amino acids. Germline loops: CDR1 SGHRS, CDR2 YFSETQ.

This chain connects TRBV10-3 to TRBJ2-1, with 9 bases identical to TRBD2. The CDR3 has 22 amino acids. CDR1 is ENHRY and CDR2 is SYGVKD in the germline V gene. The ends lost 2 bases at V and 4 bases at J; junction bases unmatched: 24. The CDR3 protein is CAISEVERGAKDRHKVYNEQFF. Here the CDR3 DNA reads TGTGCCATCAGTGAGGTCGAGCGGGGGGCCAAGGATAGACATAAGGTTTACAATGAGCAGTTCTTC.

The table lists this clonotype with many counts. CDR3 sequence: CASTTKLAGPSYNEQFF. DNA for the CDR3: TGTGCCAGCACCACCAAACTAGCGGGACCCTCCTACAATGAGCAGTTCTTC. The chain is built from TRBV27 and TRBJ2-1; 10 bases agree with TRBD2. CDR3 length: 17 residues. Germline V CDR1 and CDR2: MNHEY, SMNVEV (reference sequence). V trimming: 7 bases; J trimming: 0 bases; junction bases outside the gene matches: 9.

As concerns this clonotype: With a much larger clone just one base away, this may be a read error. The genes are TRBV20-1 and TRBJ1-3; TRBD1 agrees at 7 bases. CDR3 size: 15 residues. The germline V gene has CDR1 DFQATT and CDR2 SNEGSKA (reference sequence). CDR3 in DNA: TGCAGCGCCGTAGGGGGCTCGGGCTTTGGAAACACCATATGTTTT. This gives the protein CSAVGGSGFGNTICF.

This clonotype has ten or more counts. The chain is built from TRBV5-1 and TRBJ2-1; weak D call: TRBD2 (7 bases). Trimming took off 5 bases at V and 4 bases at J, with 13 bases between the two ends. The CDR3 covers 14 residues. CDR1 is SGHRS and CDR2 is YFSETQ in the germline V gene. Here the CDR3 reads CASRTGGQYNEQFF. The CDR3 bases are TGCGCCAGCAGGACGGGGGGACAATACAATGAGCAGTTCTTC.

This clonotype appeared many times. This chain links TRBV6-5 with TRBJ2-7; D may be TRBD1 (6 bases). The CDR3 contains 14 residues. V was clipped by 0 bases and J by 2 bases, with 8 bases between them. Germline CDR1 reads MNHEY; CDR2 reads SVGAGI. In DNA form, the CDR3 reads TGTGCCAGCAGTTACTCAGGGACACCCTACGAGCAGTACTTC. It encodes CASSYSGTPYEQYF.

A few counts support this clonotype. The chain joins TRBV3-1 to TRBJ2-6; TRBD1 might be the D (5 bases). Trimming took off 3 bases at V and 4 bases at J, with 10 bases between the two ends. In germline, CDR1 is LGHDT, CDR2 YNNKEL (reference sequence). The CDR3 runs 15 residues. In DNA, the CDR3 is TGTGCCAGCAGCCACCAGGGAACCGGGGCCAACGTCCTGACTTTC. Protein: CASSHQGTGANVLTF.